This T cell receptor (beta chain) was captured in a study of OX40 agonist ivuxolimab in advanced cancers. TCRdb's table, derived via immunoSEQ multiplex PCR, lists solely in-frame clones and lacks some. The data contain approximately 58,000 clones, about four fifths of them singletons. CDR3 length: 12 amino acids. In germline, CDR1 is SNHLY, CDR2 FYNNEI. V dropped 6 bases and J dropped 4 bases, with 7 bases sitting between them. Blood sampling was done at baseline, cycle 4 day 1, and cycle 7 day 1. The receptor was derived from an adult with an advanced solid tumor such as melanoma, head and neck, liver or kidney cancer. The sample was CD4+ or CD8+ T cells sorted from blood, taken in a trial of the OX40 agonist ivuxolimab. The genes are TRBV2 and TRBJ2-1; unclear D gene. The CDR3 region is CASRDDYNEQFF. The CDR3, as DNA: TGTGCCAGCAGGGACGATTACAATGAGCAGTTCTTC.